This T cell receptor beta chain was found in a study of T cells in Graves' hyperthyroidism and ophthalmopathy. Study background: Peripheral blood was secured at the point of initial diagnosis, before any treatment.

The study, taken as a whole, reports: Blood also carried most thyroid clonotypes expanded above 0.001. Ophthalmopathy cases were set apart from stable hyperthyroidism by a 13 V-J model.

This clonotype appeared many times. Its antigen is unknown. Germline V CDR1 and CDR2: KGHSH, LQKENI. This CDR3 has 13 amino acids. The V and J ends lost 3 bases and 10 bases, in that order; junction bases with no gene match: 6. Template material for amplifying TCR beta CDR3 regions consisted of RNA transcripts. Primed by the HTBI set, a first-round RT-PCR was run on the TCR CDR3. TCRdb redid the calling of the multiplex PCR reads with MiXCR, one entry per CDR3 protein. The table has under 550,000 distinct CDR3 sequences, just under 20% seen once. The chain combines TRBV18 with TRBJ2-1; 7 nucleotides agree with TRBD1. This clonotype was obtained from a man aged 35-49 years with Graves' ophthalmopathy. Sequencing was carried out using blood. CDR3 region: CASSPLDRAEQFF. CDR3 sequence (DNA): TGTGCCAGCTCACCCCTCGACAGGGCCGAGCAGTTCTTC.